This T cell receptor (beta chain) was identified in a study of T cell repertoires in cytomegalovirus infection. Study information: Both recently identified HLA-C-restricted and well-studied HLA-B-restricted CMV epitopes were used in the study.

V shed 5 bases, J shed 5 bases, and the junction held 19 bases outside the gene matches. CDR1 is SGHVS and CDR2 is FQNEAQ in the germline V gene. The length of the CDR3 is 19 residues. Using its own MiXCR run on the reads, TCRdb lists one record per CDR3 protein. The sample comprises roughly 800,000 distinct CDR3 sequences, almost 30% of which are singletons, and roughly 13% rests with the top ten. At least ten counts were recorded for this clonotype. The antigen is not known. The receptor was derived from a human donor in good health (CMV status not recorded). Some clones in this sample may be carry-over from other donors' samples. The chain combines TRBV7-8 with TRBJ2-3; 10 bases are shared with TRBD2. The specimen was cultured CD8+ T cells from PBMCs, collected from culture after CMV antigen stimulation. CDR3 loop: CASSRRRLASGGNRDTQYF. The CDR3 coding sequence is TGTGCCAGCAGCCGACGCCGGTTGGCTAGCGGGGGTAATAGAGATACGCAGTATTTT.